One and the same sample provided the 15 T cell receptor beta chains below, sequenced in a study of cytomegalovirus exposure and HLA in healthy donors. It was with 60 Vbeta and 13 Jbeta primers that the PCR ran. This table comes from immunoSEQ multiplex PCR, and its TCRdb copy is limited to in-frame clones, with some not included. The sample has about 64,000 clones, about three quarters seen once; the top ten hold roughly 5%. Sequencing used PBMCs. These receptors came from a male donor in good health and CMV-seropositive.

This clone has a handful of counts. This chain connects TRBV4-1 to TRBJ2-7; D might be TRBD1 (5 bases). Between the trimmed V and J ends, which lost 2 bases and 2 bases, there was a span of 10 bases. The CDR3 totals 14 residues. Germline loops: CDR1 MGHRA, CDR2 YSYEKL. This chain's CDR3 is CASSQQGWAYEQYF. The CDR3 nucleotides are TGCGCCAGCAGCCAACAGGGTTGGGCCTACGAGCAGTACTTC.

The chain uses TRBV28 and TRBJ1-1; 8 nucleotides agree with TRBD1. Per the germline V gene, CDR1 is MDHEN and CDR2 is SYDVKM. The CDR3 runs to 14 residues. Losses at the gene ends were 4 bases for V and 4 bases for J; bases not matched to a gene: 5. CDR3 amino acids: CASSYAGGLTEAFF. Written as DNA, the CDR3 is TGTGCCAGCAGTTACGCAGGGGGCCTCACTGAAGCTTTCTTT.

The rearrangement links TRBV7-2 to TRBJ2-5, with a possible D match to TRBD2 (7 bases). The CDR3 covers 15 residues. Germline assignment: CDR1 SGHTA and CDR2 FQGNSA. Deletions cut 1 base from V and 5 bases from J, with 14 bases between. The CDR3 region is CASSLGGGGGETQYF. The CDR3 DNA is TGTGCCAGCAGCTTAGGAGGGGGGGGCGGGGAGACCCAGTACTTC.

This chain uses TRBV5-6 with TRBJ1-5; D is possibly TRBD1 (6 bases). The CDR3 loop spans 16 amino acids. The V gene lost 2 bases and the J gene lost 5 bases, with 17 bases spanning the gap. CDR1 is SGHDT and CDR2 is YYEEEE in the germline V gene. CDR3 sequence (DNA): TGTGCCAGCAGCTTAGAGGGACACTTGACGGATCAGCCCCAGCATTTT. Its translation: CASSLEGHLTDQPQHF. Based on the CDR3 plus reference TRBV5-6 and TRBJ1-5, the full variable domain is DAGVTQSPTHLIKTRGQQVTLRCSPKSGHDTVSWYQQALGQGPQFIFQYYEEEERQRGNFPDRFSGHQFPNYSSELNVNALLLGDSALYLCASSLEGHLTDQPQHFGDGTRLSIL.

CDR3 nucleotide sequence: TGTGCCAGCAGCCAATCTACAGTCACCGGGGAGCTGTTTTTT. This translates into CASSQSTVTGELFF. The chain employs TRBV11-3 and TRBJ2-2; D is unresolved. The CDR3 runs to 14 residues. V was trimmed by 5 bases and J by 4 bases, leaving 11 bases between them. Germline V gene lookup returns CDR1 SGHNT and CDR2 YENEEA.

The rearrangement joins TRBV10-3 to TRBJ2-3; 9 positions agree with TRBD2. Germline V gives CDR1 ENHRY, CDR2 SYGVKD. The length of the CDR3 is 17 residues. The V segment lost 0 bases and the J segment 4 bases; nucleotides outside the gene matches: 8. Here the CDR3 DNA reads TGTGCCATCAGTGAGTCGTCGGCTAGCGGGGCGGCAGATACGCAGTATTTT. Its translation is CAISESSASGAADTQYF.

Only one count was recorded for this clone. The missing conserved phenylalanine or tryptophan at the end of this CDR3 makes a read error likely. As DNA, the CDR3 is TGTGCCAGCAGCTTCCGGGACAGGGTCGGATCACCCCTCCACCTT. Translation gives CASSFRDRVGSPLHL. This chain connects TRBV11-2 to TRBJ1-6; 9 bases map to TRBD1. The CDR3 totals 15 residues. J was trimmed by 10 bases and V by 3 bases; bases with no gene match: 7. The germline CDR1 and CDR2 sequences are SGHAT and FQNNGV.

The chain joins TRBV27 to TRBJ1-4; D is unclear. Trimming stripped 4 bases from V and 3 bases from J, with 6 bases between. CDR1 is MNHEY, CDR2 SMNVEV, per germline (reference sequence). The CDR3 runs 13 residues. CDR3 in DNA: TGTGCCAGCAGTTCGGTTCCTAATGAAAAACTGTTTTTT. It is translated as CASSSVPNEKLFF.

The CDR3 region has the DNA TGTGCCTGGAGTCAGGGCACAGATACGCAGTATTTT. It specifies CAWSQGTDTQYF. The rearrangement links TRBV30 to TRBJ2-3, with D unresolved. V was cut by 2 bases and J by 1 base, with 4 bases left in between. The CDR3 length is 12 residues. Germline V gives CDR1 GTSNPN, CDR2 SVGIG (reference sequence).

The chain links TRBV7-9 to TRBJ1-2, with unresolved D. V gave up 5 bases and J gave up 2 bases, with 15 bases separating them. The CDR3 has 15 amino acids. Germline V gives CDR1 SEHNR, CDR2 FQNEAQ (reference sequence). DNA for the CDR3: TGTGCCAGCAGCCCTGCCCCCAGGAAAAACTATGGCTACACCTTC. It specifies CASSPAPRKNYGYTF.

J is TRBJ2-7 and V is TRBV7-9, with a weak D call TRBD1 (6 bases). Trimming took off 5 bases at V and 3 bases at J, with 8 bases between the two ends. Germline assignment: CDR1 SEHNR and CDR2 FQNEAQ (reference sequence). The CDR3 spans 12 residues. CDR3 protein: CASSRQDYEQYF. DNA of the CDR3: TGTGCCAGCAGCAGACAGGACTACGAGCAGTACTTC. The entire variable domain, with the rest obtained from reference TRBV7-9 and TRBJ2-7, is as follows: DTGVSQNPRHKITKRGQNVTFRCDPISEHNRLYWYRQTLGQGPEFLTYFQNEAQLEKSRLLSDRFSAERPKGSFSTLEIQRTEQGDSAMYLCASSRQDYEQYFGPGTRLTVT.

J is TRBJ1-2 and V is TRBV5-1; D gene unclear. Per germline, CDR1 SGHRS and CDR2 YFSETQ. The V gene lost 4 bases and the J gene lost 2 bases, with 6 bases spanning the gap. The CDR3 contains 12 residues. The CDR3 region is CASSPENYGYTF. The CDR3 DNA sequence: TGCGCCAGCAGCCCCGAGAACTATGGCTACACCTTC.

The V call is TRBV29-1, the J call TRBJ1-3; no reliable D call. The CDR3 contains 13 residues. The V end lost 5 bases, the J end lost 0 bases, and 8 bases lay between the germline ends. CDR1 and CDR2 (germline): SQVTM, ANQGSEA. The CDR3 loop reads CSVRLSSGNTIYF. The DNA for the CDR3 is TGCAGCGTTAGACTTAGCTCTGGAAACACCATATATTTT.

This clone has just a few counts. The chain uses TRBV18 and TRBJ1-2; D possibly corresponds to TRBD1 (5 bases). Germline V gives CDR1 KGHSH, CDR2 LQKENI. V was cut by 6 bases and J by 2 bases, with 19 bases left in between. This CDR3 is 16 amino acids long. CDR3 region: CASSPGVREGNYGYTF. DNA for the CDR3: TGTGCCAGCTCTCCCGGAGTCAGGGAGGGGAACTATGGCTACACCTTC.

V usage is TRBV29-1 and J usage is TRBJ2-3; 11 bases line up with TRBD2. Germline CDR1 SQVTM, CDR2 ANQGSEA. V lost 4 bases, J lost 8 bases, and 8 bases stayed unmatched. CDR3 length: 14 amino acids. CDR3 loop: CSVGDSGGAGTQYF. The CDR3 DNA is TGCAGCGTTGGAGATAGCGGGGGGGCCGGTACGCAGTATTTT.